A selection of T cell receptor beta chains follows, all from one sample in a study of cytomegalovirus exposure and HLA in healthy donors. Assay used: immunoSEQ multiplex PCR; TCRdb lists only in-frame clones, some missing. The sample comprises approximately 130,000 clones, about 70% of which are singletons, and 2% to 3% rests with the top ten. What was sequenced was PBMCs. The receptors shown here come from a woman aged 60 to 75 in good health and CMV-seropositive. Each CDR3 is given with its conserved first and last residue. A D gene is named only where the DNA matches it firmly. The size of a clone is reported for some rows only, either as once, few or many, or as a class for expanded clones.

d_gene	abundance	v_gene	j_gene	CDR3aa	CDR3nt
TRBD2	NA	TRBV11-1	TRBJ2-3	CASSFLSGGLSTDTQYF	TGTGCCAGCAGCTTCCTCAGCGGGGGCCTTAGCACAGATACGCAGTATTTT
NA	few	TRBV5-4	TRBJ2-7	CASSLDGTTYEQYF	TGTGCCAGCAGCTTGGACGGGACAACCTACGAGCAGTACTTC
TRBD1	NA	TRBV7-2	TRBJ1-4	CASSRQGAGREKLFF	TGTGCCAGCAGCCGACAGGGGGCCGGTCGGGAAAAACTGTTTTTT
TRBD1	NA	TRBV9	TRBJ1-1	CASTKGGTGPMNTEAFF	TGTGCCAGCACCAAGGGGGGGACAGGGCCGATGAACACTGAAGCTTTCTTT
TRBD2	NA	TRBV5-6	TRBJ2-2	CASSFRSGGTGELFF	TGTGCCAGCAGCTTTCGTAGCGGGGGTACCGGGGAGCTGTTTTTT
TRBD2	NA	TRBV5-1	TRBJ2-3	CASSLGSGASTDTQYF	TGCGCCAGCAGCTTGGGTAGCGGGGCTAGCACAGATACGCAGTATTTT
NA	NA	TRBV11-3	TRBJ2-2	CASSLESGVGELFF	TGTGCCAGCAGCTTAGAGTCAGGGGTCGGGGAGCTGTTTTTT
NA	NA	TRBV7-9	TRBJ1-4	CASSLGAATNEKLFF	TGTGCCAGCAGCTTAGGGGCAGCAACTAATGAAAAACTGTTTTTT
NA	NA	TRBV5-1	TRBJ1-1	CASSNTGNTEAFF	TGCGCCAGCAGCAATACAGGGAACACTGAAGCTTTCTTT
NA	NA	TRBV15	TRBJ2-7	CATSRDPQGSEQYF	TGTGCCACCAGCAGAGATCCGCAGGGGTCCGAGCAGTACTTC
NA	once	TRBV6-1	TRBJ2-3	CASSERPGGTDTQYF	TGTGCCAGCAGTGAGAGGCCAGGGGGCACAGATACGCAGTATTTT
NA	NA	TRBV29-1	TRBJ2-3	CSVEDPGGGPTDTQYF	TGCAGCGTTGAAGATCCTGGGGGGGGCCCCACAGATACGCAGTATTTT
TRBD1	NA	TRBV5-1	TRBJ2-3	CASSLGQLSSTDTQYF	TGCGCCAGCAGCCTGGGACAGCTTTCTAGCACAGATACGCAGTATTTT
TRBD1	NA	TRBV2	TRBJ2-7	CASRQGPSSYEQYF	TGTGCCAGCCGACAGGGGCCCTCCTCCTACGAGCAGTACTTC
TRBD1	NA	TRBV19	TRBJ2-3	CASRKRQGSTDTQYF	TGTGCCAGTAGAAAGAGACAGGGGAGCACAGATACGCAGTATTTT
TRBD2	NA	TRBV18	TRBJ2-3	CASSPARAGGRDTQYF	TGTGCCAGCTCACCCGCCCGAGCGGGGGGAAGAGATACGCAGTATTTT
TRBD1	NA	TRBV27	TRBJ1-5	CASSNQGDQPQHF	TGTGCCAGCAGTAATCAGGGGGACCAGCCCCAGCATTTT
NA	NA	TRBV29-1	TRBJ2-5	CSVGYQGRRETQYF	TGCAGCGTTGGGTATCAGGGGCGCAGGGAGACCCAGTACTTC
NA	NA	TRBV6-4	TRBJ1-2	CASSNNHNYGYTF	TGTGCCAGCAGTAACAATCACAACTATGGCTACACCTTC
NA	NA	TRBV7-3	TRBJ2-1	CASSPTTGNNEQFF	TGTGCCAGCAGCCCTACCACAGGGAACAATGAGCAGTTCTTC
NA	NA	TRBV7-8	TRBJ1-1	CASSLGRVGTLNTEAFF	TGTGCCAGCAGCTTAGGAAGGGTGGGGACATTGAACACTGAAGCTTTCTTT
TRBD1	NA	TRBV10-1	TRBJ2-7	CASGDSSYEQYF	TGCGCCAGCGGGGACAGCTCCTACGAGCAGTACTTC
NA	medium-sized	TRBV6-5	TRBJ1-2	CASSWRVQDGYTF	TGTGCCAGCAGTTGGCGGGTGCAGGATGGCTACACCTTC
TRBD1	NA	TRBV4-2	TRBJ2-1	CASSLRTGEGNEQFF	TGTGCCAGCAGCCTCCGGACAGGGGAGGGCAATGAGCAGTTCTTC
NA	NA	TRBV7-8	TRBJ1-5	CASSRGQFSNQPQHF	TGTGCCAGCAGCAGAGGACAGTTTAGCAATCAGCCCCAGCATTTT
NA	once	TRBV6-5	TRBJ1-3	CASSQTRGNTIYF	TGTGCCAGCAGCCAAACTAGAGGAAACACCATATATTTT
NA	NA	TRBV27	TRBJ1-5	CASSLLTGDQPQHF	TGTGCCAGCAGTTTATTGACAGGAGATCAGCCCCAGCATTTT
TRBD2	few	TRBV11-2	TRBJ2-1	CASSISGGAWGNEQFF	TGTGCCAGCAGCATTAGCGGGGGGGCCTGGGGCAATGAGCAGTTCTTC
NA	NA	TRBV5-1	TRBJ1-5	CASSLGGGLSNQPQHF	TGCGCCAGCAGCTTGGGAGGGGGACTAAGCAATCAGCCCCAGCATTTT
TRBD2	NA	TRBV7-6	TRBJ2-7	CASSLGDLAGGSYEQYF	TGTGCCAGCAGCTTAGGGGATCTAGCGGGCGGCTCCTACGAGCAGTACTTC
TRBD1	NA	TRBV23-1	TRBJ1-1	CASSQWKGANTEAFF	TGCGCCAGCAGTCAATGGAAGGGGGCAAACACTGAAGCTTTCTTT
TRBD1	NA	TRBV7-2	TRBJ1-1	CASSSSGTGRGHTEAFF	TGTGCCAGCAGTTCCTCCGGGACAGGGAGAGGTCACACTGAAGCTTTCTTT
NA	once	TRBV5-1	TRBJ1-2	CASSLGTSGADGYTF	TGCGCCAGCAGCTTGGGGACGTCTGGGGCGGATGGCTACACCTTC
NA	NA	TRBV5-6	TRBJ1-2	CASSFGAGDGYTF	TGTGCCAGCAGCTTTGGGGCAGGGGATGGCTACACCTTC
NA	NA	TRBV2	TRBJ1-1	CASRADRLGTEAFF	TGTGCCAGCAGAGCTGACAGGCTGGGCACTGAAGCTTTCTTT
TRBD1	few	TRBV6-6	TRBJ1-4	CASSRGQGALEKLFF	TGTGCCAGCAGTCGGGGACAGGGGGCTCTTGAAAAACTGTTTTTT
TRBD1	NA	TRBV14	TRBJ1-2	CASSQLGDRGDYGYTF	TGTGCCAGCAGCCAATTGGGGGACAGGGGGGACTATGGCTACACCTTC
TRBD2	NA	TRBV7-3	TRBJ2-5	CASSLAGGGQETQYF	TGTGCCAGCAGCCTAGCGGGGGGCGGTCAAGAGACCCAGTACTTC
NA	NA	TRBV5-1	TRBJ1-4	CASSFPTGTTNEKLFF	TGCGCCAGCAGCTTTCCCACAGGGACAACTAATGAAAAACTGTTTTTT
TRBD1	NA	TRBV4-1	TRBJ2-7	CASSSNPPGTGNEQYF	TGCGCCAGCAGCTCAAATCCCCCCGGGACAGGGAACGAGCAGTACTTC
NA	once	TRBV10-3	TRBJ1-2	CAISDPGFGDGYTF	TGTGCCATCAGTGACCCCGGGTTCGGGGATGGCTACACCTTC
TRBD1	NA	TRBV15	TRBJ1-1	CATSRQGASTEAFF	TGTGCCACCAGCAGACAGGGGGCGAGCACTGAAGCTTTCTTT
NA	NA	TRBV27	TRBJ1-2	CASSLSSTFTANYGYTF	TGTGCCAGCAGTTTATCCAGCACGTTCACAGCTAACTATGGCTACACCTTC
TRBD1	NA	TRBV5-1	TRBJ2-7	CASSLGTGTYEQYF	TGCGCCAGCAGCTTGGGGACAGGGACCTACGAGCAGTACTTC
NA	NA	TRBV29-1	TRBJ1-5	CSVSTGGQPQHF	TGCAGCGTCTCGACAGGAGGCCAGCCCCAGCATTTT
NA	once	TRBV28	TRBJ2-5	CASRSGGETQYF	TGTGCCAGTCGTAGCGGTGGCGAGACCCAGTACTTC
TRBD1	NA	TRBV19	TRBJ1-2	CASKGQDSGYTF	TGTGCCAGTAAGGGACAGGACTCGGGCTACACCTTC
TRBD2	NA	TRBV6-6	TRBJ2-2	CASSYGGVVNTGELFF	TGTGCCAGCAGTTACGGGGGGGTAGTGAACACCGGGGAGCTGTTTTTT